A single TCR beta chain is shown here with its context. Trimming left V 5 bases short and J 4 bases short, with 14 bases between. The germline CDR1 and CDR2 sequences are SEHNR and FQNEAQ (reference sequence). The CDR3 runs to 14 residues. This record belongs to a study of identifying expanded T cells in peripheral blood. Assay used: immunoSEQ multiplex PCR; TCRdb lists only in-frame clones, some missing. The data show 80,000 or so clones, about four fifths seen once. This clonotype was sampled from a person between 18 and 75 years old in good health. The chain combines TRBV7-9 with TRBJ1-1; TRBD1 is a possible D gene (6 bases). Sequenced input: blood. In DNA form, the CDR3 reads TGTGCCAGCAGCGTACAGGGTGCAGCCACTGAAGCTTTCTTT. This codes for CASSVQGAATEAFF.